The T cell receptor (beta chain) described here comes from a study of T cell responses to AZD1222 COVID-19 vaccine. Study overall: Pooling of second doses given at about 4 or about 12 weeks was done. Study results and caveats: A mostly white British donor set with more females was recruited, and clonal diversity was possibly underestimated. With two AZD1222 doses given, Spike-specific TCR breadth and depth both rose. Repertoires were obtained solely post-peak T cell response.

To note about this clone: What it recognizes is unknown. The sample contains more than one DNA sequence encoding this CDR3.

The CDR3 is 13 residues long. Trimming removed 0 bases from V and 1 base from J, with 3 bases in between. In germline, CDR1 is SGHAT, CDR2 FQNNGV. The repertoire was sequenced with immunoSEQ multiplex PCR; TCRdb's copy has only in-frame clones and lacks some. The data show more than 95,000 clones, 90% to 95% seen once. This clonotype was obtained from an adult in good health. Sequenced here: peripheral blood, sampled on day 0 of AZD1222 vaccination. This chain uses TRBV11-2 with TRBJ1-1, with D unclear. CDR3 region: CASSLEGNTEAFF. The CDR3 coding sequence is TGTGCCAGCAGCTTAGAAGGGAACACTGAAGCTTTCTTT.